These T cell receptor beta chains were read from a single sample in a study of blood T cell repertoires in COVID-19. This table comes from immunoSEQ multiplex PCR, and its TCRdb copy is limited to in-frame clones, with some not included. The table lists approximately 230,000 clones, approximately 90% of them singletons. The specimen sequenced was peripheral blood. The receptors originated from a woman aged 40 to 55 who had recovered from COVID-19. The CDR3 runs from the conserved cysteine through the conserved F or W. A D gene is named only where the DNA matches it firmly. Not all rows give a size; the values are once, few, many and, for expanded clones, a class.

J | V | size | length | D | DNA | CDR3
TRBJ2-5 | TRBV30 | NA | 16 | TRBD1 | TGTGCCTGGAGTGTAAACCACGGACAGGTACAAGAGACCCAGTACTTC | CAWSVNHGQVQETQYF
TRBJ2-3 | TRBV6-2/TRBV6-3 | NA | 15 | NA | TGTGCCAGCAGTTCCCCCGGACAGCCCACAGATACGCAGTATTTT | CASSSPGQPTDTQYF
TRBJ2-1 | TRBV6-5 | NA | 14 | TRBD2 | TGTGCCAGCAGTTACGGGGGAGGGATCAATGAGCAGTTCTTC | CASSYGGGINEQFF
TRBJ2-7 | TRBV6-5 | NA | 14 | TRBD1 | TGTGCCAGCACCGCGGACAGGGGATCCTACGAGCAGTACTTC | CASTADRGSYEQYF
TRBJ2-1 | TRBV11-3 | NA | 13 | TRBD2 | TGTGCCAGCAGCTTAGGACTAGCGAATGAGCAGTTCTTC | CASSLGLANEQFF
TRBJ2-5 | TRBV30 | NA | 14 | NA | TGTGCCTGGAGTAACGGGAGAAAACAAGAGACCCAGTACTTC | CAWSNGRKQETQYF
TRBJ1-1 | TRBV7-2 | NA | 14 | TRBD1 | TGTGCCAGCAGCTCGACAGGGATTGGGACTGAAGCTTTCTTT | CASSSTGIGTEAFF
TRBJ1-3 | TRBV5-1 | NA | 16 | NA | TGCGCCAGCAGCTTGTTCCAGGGGATCTCTGGAAACACCATATATTTT | CASSLFQGISGNTIYF
TRBJ2-2 | TRBV5-1 | NA | 14 | TRBD1 | TGCGCCAGCAGCCCCACGACAGGGACCGGGGAGCTGTTTTTT | CASSPTTGTGELFF
TRBJ2-3 | TRBV4-3 | few | 14 | NA | TGCGCCAGCAGCCAGGTGGGGCGTCCAGATACGCAGTATTTT | CASSQVGRPDTQYF
TRBJ1-3 | TRBV18 | NA | 17 | NA | TGTGCCAGCTCACCACAGGTTTCAGGCCACTCTGGAAACACCATATATTTT | CASSPQVSGHSGNTIYF
TRBJ2-1 | TRBV19 | NA | 14 | NA | TGTGCCAGTAGTATAGGGACAGAGAACAATGAGCAGTTCTTC | CASSIGTENNEQFF
TRBJ1-2 | TRBV15 | once | 14 | NA | TGTGCCACCGATTGGGGGCCTTCTTTCGGCGGCTACACCTTC | CATDWGPSFGGYTF
TRBJ2-3 | TRBV18 | NA | 15 | TRBD1 | TGTGCCAGCTCACCCCGGACAGGGGAGTCGGATACGCAGTATTTT | CASSPRTGESDTQYF
TRBJ1-6 | TRBV27 | once | 14 | NA | TGTGCCAGCAGTTTATTCACAGAGGGTTCACCCCTCCACTTT | CASSLFTEGSPLHF
TRBJ1-1 | TRBV2 | NA | 15 | NA | TGTGCCAGCAGATACGGGATGCGAATGAACACTGAAGCTTTCTTT | CASRYGMRMNTEAFF
TRBJ2-2 | TRBV7-8 | NA | 15 | NA | TGTGCCAGCAGAACACAGGGAGAGAACACCGGGGAGCTGTTTTTT | CASRTQGENTGELFF